This T cell receptor (beta chain) was captured in a study of blood T cell repertoires in COVID-19. Study at large: The samples span acute and convalescent COVID-19 from the United States, Italy and Spain. The analysed material was cDNA or gDNA that came from T cells, B-cell-depleted T cells, or PBMCs.

Trimming stripped 4 bases from V and 1 base from J, with 11 bases between. Germline lookup yields CDR1 SGDLS and CDR2 YYNGEE. CDR3 length: 14 residues. In the original analysis: Reference gene primer amplification yielded estimated nucleated cell counts. Only in-frame clones appear in the TCRdb table, and some are missing; sequencing was by immunoSEQ multiplex PCR. V, J and clone size are taken as reported in that table, and D and trimming were inferred from the DNA itself. The data contain roughly 49,000 clones, roughly 89% of them singletons. The specimen was peripheral blood. The receptor's source is a human donor in a cohort sampled during active COVID-19. This rearrangement joins TRBV9 to TRBJ1-1; tentative D call: TRBD1 (6 bases). The CDR3 loop reads CASSPRGANTEAFF. In DNA, the CDR3 is TGTGCCAGCAGCCCCCGGGGGGCGAACACTGAAGCTTTCTTT.